This TCR beta chain emerged from a study of blood T cell repertoires in COVID-19. Across the whole study: Some COVID-19 samples were acute and others convalescent; all came from the United States, Italy and Spain. From T cells, B-cell-depleted T cells, or PBMCs came the material, which was cDNA or gDNA.

CDR1 and CDR2 (germline): ENHRY, SYGVKD. The CDR3 spans 13 residues. V shed 10 bases and J shed 8 bases, with 17 bases lying between them. This clone has only one observation. As processed by the authors: How many nucleated cells were present was estimated from reference gene primer amplification. Data came from immunoSEQ multiplex PCR; TCRdb stores just in-frame clones and leaves some out. That table furnishes V, J and clone size, whereas the DNA furnished D and trimming. The sample includes about 92,000 clones, about 90% seen only once; the top ten take about 1.7%. The J gene is TRBJ2-2, the V gene TRBV10-3; D is unresolved. This TCR was recovered from a human donor with active COVID-19. The donor label of this sample is uncertain. The sample was peripheral blood. The CDR3 region is CATLFGIGGELFF. The CDR3 DNA is TGTGCCACCCTCTTCGGAATCGGGGGGGAGCTGTTTTTT.